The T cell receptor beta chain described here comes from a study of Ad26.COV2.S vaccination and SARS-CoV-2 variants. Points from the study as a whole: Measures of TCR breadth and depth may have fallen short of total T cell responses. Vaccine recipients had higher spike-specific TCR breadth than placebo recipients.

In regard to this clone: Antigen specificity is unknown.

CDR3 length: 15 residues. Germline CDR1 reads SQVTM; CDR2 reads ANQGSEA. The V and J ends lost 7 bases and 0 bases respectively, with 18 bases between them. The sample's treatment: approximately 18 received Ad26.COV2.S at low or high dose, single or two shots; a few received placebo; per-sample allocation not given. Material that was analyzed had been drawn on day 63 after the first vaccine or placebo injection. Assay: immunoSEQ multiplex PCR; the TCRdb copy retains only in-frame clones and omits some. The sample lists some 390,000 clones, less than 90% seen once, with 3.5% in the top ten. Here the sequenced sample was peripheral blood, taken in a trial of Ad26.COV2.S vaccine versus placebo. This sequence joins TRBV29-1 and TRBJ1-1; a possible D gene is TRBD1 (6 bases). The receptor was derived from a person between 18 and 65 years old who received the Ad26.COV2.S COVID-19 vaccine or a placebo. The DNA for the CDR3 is TGCAGCGCTGGGGTGTGGACAGACGTGAACACTGAAGCTTTCTTT. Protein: CSAGVWTDVNTEAFF. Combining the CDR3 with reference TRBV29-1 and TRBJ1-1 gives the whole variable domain SAVISQKPSRDICQRGTSLTIQCQVDSQVTMMFWYRQQPGQSLTLIATANQGSEATYESGFVIDKFPISRPNLTFSTLTVSNMSPEDSSIYLCSAGVWTDVNTEAFFGQGTRLTVV.